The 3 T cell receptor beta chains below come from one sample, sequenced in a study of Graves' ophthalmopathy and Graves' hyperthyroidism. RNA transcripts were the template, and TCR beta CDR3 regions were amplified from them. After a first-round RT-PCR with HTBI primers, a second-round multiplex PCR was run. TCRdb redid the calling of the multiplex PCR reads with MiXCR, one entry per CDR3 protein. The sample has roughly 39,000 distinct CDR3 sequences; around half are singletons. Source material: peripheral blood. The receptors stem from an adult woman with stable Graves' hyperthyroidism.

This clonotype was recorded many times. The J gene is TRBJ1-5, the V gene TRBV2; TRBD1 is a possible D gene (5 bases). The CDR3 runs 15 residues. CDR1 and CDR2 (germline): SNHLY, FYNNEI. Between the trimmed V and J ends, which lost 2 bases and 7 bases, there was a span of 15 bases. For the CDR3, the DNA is TGTGCCAGCAGTGAAATCCAGGGAGGACAACAGCCCCAGCATTTT. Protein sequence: CASSEIQGGQQPQHF.

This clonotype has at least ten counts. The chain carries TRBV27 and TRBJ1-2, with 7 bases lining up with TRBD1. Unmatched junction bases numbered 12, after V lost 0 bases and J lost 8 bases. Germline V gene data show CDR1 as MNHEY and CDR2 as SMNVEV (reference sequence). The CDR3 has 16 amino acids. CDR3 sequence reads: CASSLSGTEGLGGYTF. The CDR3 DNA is TGTGCCAGCAGTTTATCGGGGACAGAGGGGCTCGGAGGCTACACCTTC.

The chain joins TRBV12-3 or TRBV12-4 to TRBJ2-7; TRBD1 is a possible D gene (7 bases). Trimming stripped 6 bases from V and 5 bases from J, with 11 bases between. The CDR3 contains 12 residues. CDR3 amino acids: CASSRRGDEQYF. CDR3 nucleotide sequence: TGTGCCAGCAGCCGCAGGGGGGACGAGCAGTACTTC.